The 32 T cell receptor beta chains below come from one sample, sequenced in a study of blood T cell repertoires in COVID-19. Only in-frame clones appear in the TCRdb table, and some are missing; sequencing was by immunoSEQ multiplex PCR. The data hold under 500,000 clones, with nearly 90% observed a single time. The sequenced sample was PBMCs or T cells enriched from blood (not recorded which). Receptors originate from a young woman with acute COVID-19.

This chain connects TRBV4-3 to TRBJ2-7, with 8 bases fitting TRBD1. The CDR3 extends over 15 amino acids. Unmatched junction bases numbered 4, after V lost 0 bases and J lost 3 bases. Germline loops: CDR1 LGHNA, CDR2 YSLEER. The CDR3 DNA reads TGCGCCAGCAGCCAAGAGGACAGGGAACACTACGAGCAGTACTTC. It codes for CASSQEDREHYEQYF.

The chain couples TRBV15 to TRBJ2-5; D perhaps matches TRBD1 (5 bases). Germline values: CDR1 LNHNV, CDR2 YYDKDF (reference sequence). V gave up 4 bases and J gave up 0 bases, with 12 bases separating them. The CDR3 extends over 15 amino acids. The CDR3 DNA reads TGTGCCACCAGCATTGGCCCAGGGTACCAAGAGACCCAGTACTTC. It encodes CATSIGPGYQETQYF. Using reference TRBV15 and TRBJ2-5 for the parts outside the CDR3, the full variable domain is DAMVIQNPRYQVTQFGKPVTLSCSQTLNHNVMYWYQQKSSQAPKLLFHYYDKDFNNEADTPDNFQSRRPNTSFCFLDIRSPGLGDTAMYLCATSIGPGYQETQYFGPGTRLLVL.

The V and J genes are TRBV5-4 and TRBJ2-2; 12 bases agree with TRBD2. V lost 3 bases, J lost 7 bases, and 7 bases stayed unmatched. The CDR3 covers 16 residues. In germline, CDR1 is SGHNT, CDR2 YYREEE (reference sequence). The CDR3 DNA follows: TGTGCCAGCAGCTCCCAGACTAGCGGGAGTAGCGGGGAGCTGTTTTTT. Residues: CASSSQTSGSSGELFF.

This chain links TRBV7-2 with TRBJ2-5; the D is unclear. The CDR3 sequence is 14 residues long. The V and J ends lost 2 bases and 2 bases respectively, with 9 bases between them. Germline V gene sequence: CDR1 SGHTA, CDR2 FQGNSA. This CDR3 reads CASSLNRNQETQYF. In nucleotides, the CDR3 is TGTGCCAGCAGCTTAAATAGAAATCAAGAGACCCAGTACTTC.

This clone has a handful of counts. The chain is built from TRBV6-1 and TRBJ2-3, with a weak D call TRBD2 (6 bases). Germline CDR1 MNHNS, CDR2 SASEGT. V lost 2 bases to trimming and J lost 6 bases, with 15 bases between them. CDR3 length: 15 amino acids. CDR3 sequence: CASSEKPDGSDTQYF. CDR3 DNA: TGTGCCAGCAGTGAAAAGCCGGACGGGAGCGATACGCAGTATTTT.

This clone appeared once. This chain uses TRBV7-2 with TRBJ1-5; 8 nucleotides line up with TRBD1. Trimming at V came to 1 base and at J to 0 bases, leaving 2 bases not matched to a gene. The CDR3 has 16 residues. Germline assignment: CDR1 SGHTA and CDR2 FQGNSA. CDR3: CASSLGTGLSNQPQHF. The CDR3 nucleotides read TGTGCCAGCAGCTTAGGGACAGGGCTTAGCAATCAGCCCCAGCATTTT. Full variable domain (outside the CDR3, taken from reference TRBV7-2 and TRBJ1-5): GAGVSQSPSNKVTEKGKDVELRCDPISGHTALYWYRQSLGQGLEFLIYFQGNSAPDKSGLPSDRFSAERTGGSVSTLTIQRTQQEDSAVYLCASSLGTGLSNQPQHFGDGTRLSIL.

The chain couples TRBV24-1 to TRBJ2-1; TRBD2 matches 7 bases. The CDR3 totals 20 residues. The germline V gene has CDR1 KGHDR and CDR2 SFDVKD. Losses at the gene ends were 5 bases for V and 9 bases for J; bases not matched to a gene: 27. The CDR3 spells CATSADPRTSRLARIAEQFF. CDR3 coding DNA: TGTGCCACCAGTGCCGATCCCCGGACAAGCCGACTAGCTCGAATTGCTGAGCAGTTCTTC.

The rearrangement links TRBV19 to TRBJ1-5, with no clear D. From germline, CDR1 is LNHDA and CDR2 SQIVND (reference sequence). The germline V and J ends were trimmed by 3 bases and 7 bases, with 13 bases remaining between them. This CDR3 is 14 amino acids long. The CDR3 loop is CASSIPFGIQPQHF. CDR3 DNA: TGTGCCAGTAGTATCCCTTTCGGGATCCAGCCCCAGCATTTT.

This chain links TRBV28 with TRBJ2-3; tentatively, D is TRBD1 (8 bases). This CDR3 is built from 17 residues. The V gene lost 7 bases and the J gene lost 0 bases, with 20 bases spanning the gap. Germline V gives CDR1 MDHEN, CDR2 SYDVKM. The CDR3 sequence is CASNQMGGDRSTDTQYF. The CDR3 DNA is TGTGCCAGCAACCAAATGGGGGGGGACAGGAGCACAGATACGCAGTATTTT.

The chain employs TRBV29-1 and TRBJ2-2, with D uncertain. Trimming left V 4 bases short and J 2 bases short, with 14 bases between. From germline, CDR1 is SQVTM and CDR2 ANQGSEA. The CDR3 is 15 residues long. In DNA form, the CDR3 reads TGCAGCGTTGTGGGTGACACCATAAACACCGGGGAGCTGTTTTTT. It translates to CSVVGDTINTGELFF.

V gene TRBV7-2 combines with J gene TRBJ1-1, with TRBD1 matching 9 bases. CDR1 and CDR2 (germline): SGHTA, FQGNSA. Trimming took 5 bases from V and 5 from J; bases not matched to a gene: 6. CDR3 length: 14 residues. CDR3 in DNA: TGTGCCAGCAGCAGAGACAGGGGGGTGACTGAAGCTTTCTTT. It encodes CASSRDRGVTEAFF.

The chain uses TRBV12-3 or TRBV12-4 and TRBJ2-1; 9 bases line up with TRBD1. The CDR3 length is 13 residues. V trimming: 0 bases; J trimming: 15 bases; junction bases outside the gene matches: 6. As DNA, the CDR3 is TGTGCCAGCAGTTTAGCGAGCGGGACAGGGATGTTCTTC. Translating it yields CASSLASGTGMFF.

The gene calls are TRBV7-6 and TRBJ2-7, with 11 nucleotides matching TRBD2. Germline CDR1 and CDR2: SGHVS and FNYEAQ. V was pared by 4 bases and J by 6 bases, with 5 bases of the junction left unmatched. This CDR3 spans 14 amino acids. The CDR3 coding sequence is TGTGCCAGCAGCTCGACTAGCGGGGCTCGCGAGCAGTACTTC. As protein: CASSSTSGAREQYF.

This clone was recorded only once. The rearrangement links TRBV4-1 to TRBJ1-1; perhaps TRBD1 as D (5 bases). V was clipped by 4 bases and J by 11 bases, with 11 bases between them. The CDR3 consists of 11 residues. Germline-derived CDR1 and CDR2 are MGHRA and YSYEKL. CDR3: CASSRNRSAFF. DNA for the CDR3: TGCGCCAGCAGCCGAAACAGGAGTGCTTTCTTT.

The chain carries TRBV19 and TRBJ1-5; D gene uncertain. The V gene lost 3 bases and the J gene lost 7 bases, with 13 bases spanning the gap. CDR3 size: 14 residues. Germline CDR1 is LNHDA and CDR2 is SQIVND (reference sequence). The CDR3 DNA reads TGTGCCAGTAGTATTGTGGAACCAGGACAGCCCCAGCATTTT. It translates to CASSIVEPGQPQHF.

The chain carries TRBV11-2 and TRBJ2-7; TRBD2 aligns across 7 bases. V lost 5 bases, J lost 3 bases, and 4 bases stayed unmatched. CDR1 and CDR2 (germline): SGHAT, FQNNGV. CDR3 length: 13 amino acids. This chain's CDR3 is CASSPSGGYEQYF. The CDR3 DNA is TGTGCCAGCAGCCCCTCGGGGGGCTACGAGCAGTACTTC.

The CDR3 loop reads CASSIQEEDEQFF. The CDR3, as DNA: TGTGCCAGTAGTATACAGGAGGAGGATGAGCAGTTCTTC. The V and J genes are TRBV19 and TRBJ2-1; possibly TRBD2 for D (5 bases). Trimming pared 2 bases from V and 8 bases from J, leaving 10 bases between. This CDR3 contains 13 residues. The germline V gene encodes CDR1 LNHDA and CDR2 SQIVND (reference sequence). Supplemented by reference TRBV19 and TRBJ2-1, the full variable domain reads DGGITQSPKYLFRKEGQNVTLSCEQNLNHDAMYWYRQDPGQGLRLIYYSQIVNDFQKGDIAEGYSVSREKKESFPLTVTSAQKNPTAFYLCASSIQEEDEQFFGPGTRLTVL.

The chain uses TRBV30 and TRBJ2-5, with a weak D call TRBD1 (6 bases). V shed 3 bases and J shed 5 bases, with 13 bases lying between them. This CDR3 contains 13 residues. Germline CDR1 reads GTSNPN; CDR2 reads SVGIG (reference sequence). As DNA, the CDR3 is TGTGCCTGGAGAGCTACAGGGATGGAGACCCAGTACTTC. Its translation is CAWRATGMETQYF.

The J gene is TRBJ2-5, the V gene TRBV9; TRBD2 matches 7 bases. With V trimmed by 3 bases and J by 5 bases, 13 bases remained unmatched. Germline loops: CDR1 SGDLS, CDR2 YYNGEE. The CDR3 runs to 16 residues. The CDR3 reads CASSGPHGGRFETQYF. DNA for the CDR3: TGTGCCAGCAGCGGTCCACATGGCGGGAGATTTGAGACCCAGTACTTC. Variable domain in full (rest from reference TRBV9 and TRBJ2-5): DSGVTQTPKHLITATGQRVTLRCSPRSGDLSVYWYQQSLDQGLQFLIQYYNGEERAKGNILERFSAQQFPDLHSELNLSSLELGDSALYFCASSGPHGGRFETQYFGPGTRLLVL.

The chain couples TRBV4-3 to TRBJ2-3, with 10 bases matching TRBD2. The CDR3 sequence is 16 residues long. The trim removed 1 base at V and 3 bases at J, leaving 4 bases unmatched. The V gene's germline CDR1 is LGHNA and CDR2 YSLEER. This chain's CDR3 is CASSQAGLAATDTQYF. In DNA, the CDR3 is TGCGCCAGCAGCCAAGCCGGACTAGCGGCTACAGATACGCAGTATTTT.

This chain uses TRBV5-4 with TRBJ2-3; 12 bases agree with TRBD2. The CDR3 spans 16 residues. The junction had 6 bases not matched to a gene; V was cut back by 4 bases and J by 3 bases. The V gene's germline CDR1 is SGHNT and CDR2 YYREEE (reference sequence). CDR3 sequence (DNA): TGTGCCAGCAGCGGCAGACTAGCGGGAGTGACAGATACGCAGTATTTT. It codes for CASSGRLAGVTDTQYF.

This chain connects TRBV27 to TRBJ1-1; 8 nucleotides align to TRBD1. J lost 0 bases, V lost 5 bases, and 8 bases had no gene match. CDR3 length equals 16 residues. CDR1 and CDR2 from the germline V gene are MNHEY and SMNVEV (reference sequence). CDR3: CASSLRGRRVNTEAFF. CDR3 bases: TGTGCCAGCAGTCTCAGGGGGCGGCGTGTGAACACTGAAGCTTTCTTT.

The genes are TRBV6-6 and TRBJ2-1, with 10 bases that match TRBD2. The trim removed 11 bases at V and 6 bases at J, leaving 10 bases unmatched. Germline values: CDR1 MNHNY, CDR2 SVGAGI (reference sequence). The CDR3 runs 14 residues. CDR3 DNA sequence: TGTGCCGGGGAGACTAGCGGGCGACTCAATGAGCAGTTCTTC. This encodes CAGETSGRLNEQFF.

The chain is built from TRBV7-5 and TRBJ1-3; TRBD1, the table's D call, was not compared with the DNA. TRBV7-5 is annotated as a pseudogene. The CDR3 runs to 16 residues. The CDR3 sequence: CVRSLLTGDSGNTIYF. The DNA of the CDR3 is TGTGTCAGAAGCCTACTTACAGGGGACTCTGGAAACACCATATATTTT.

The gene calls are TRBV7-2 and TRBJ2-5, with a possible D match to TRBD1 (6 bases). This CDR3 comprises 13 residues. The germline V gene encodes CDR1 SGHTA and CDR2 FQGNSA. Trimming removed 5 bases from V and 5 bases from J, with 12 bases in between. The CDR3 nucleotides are TGTGCCAGCAGCCAAAACAGGGAGGAGACCCAGTACTTC. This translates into CASSQNREETQYF.

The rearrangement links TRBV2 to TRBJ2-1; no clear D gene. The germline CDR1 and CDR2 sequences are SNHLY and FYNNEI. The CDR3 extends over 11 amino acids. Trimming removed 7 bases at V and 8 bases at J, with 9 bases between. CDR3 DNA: TGTGCCAGCACGCCTATGGATGAGCAGTTCTTC. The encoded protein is CASTPMDEQFF.

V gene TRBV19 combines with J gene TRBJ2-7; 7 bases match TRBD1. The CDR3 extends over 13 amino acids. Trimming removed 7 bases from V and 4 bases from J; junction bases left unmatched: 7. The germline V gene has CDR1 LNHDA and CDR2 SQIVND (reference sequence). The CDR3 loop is CASTRQGTYEQYF. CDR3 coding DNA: TGTGCCAGTACCAGACAGGGAACGTACGAGCAGTACTTC.

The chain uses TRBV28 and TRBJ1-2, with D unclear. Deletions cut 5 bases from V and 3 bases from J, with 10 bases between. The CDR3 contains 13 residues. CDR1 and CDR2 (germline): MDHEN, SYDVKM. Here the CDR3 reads CASSPPSDYGYTF. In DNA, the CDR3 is TGTGCCAGCAGTCCCCCCAGCGACTATGGCTACACCTTC.

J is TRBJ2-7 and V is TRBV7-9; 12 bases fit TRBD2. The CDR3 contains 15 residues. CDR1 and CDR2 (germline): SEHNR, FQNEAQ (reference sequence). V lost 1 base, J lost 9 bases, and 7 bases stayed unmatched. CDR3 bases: TGTGCCAGCAGCTTAGGACTACTAGCGGGAGGTGTGCAGTACTTC. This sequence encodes CASSLGLLAGGVQYF.

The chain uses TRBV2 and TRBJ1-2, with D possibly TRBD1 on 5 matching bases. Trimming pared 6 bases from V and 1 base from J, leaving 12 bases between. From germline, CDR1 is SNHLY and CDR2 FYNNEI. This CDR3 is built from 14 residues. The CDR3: CASRGPSHNYGYTF. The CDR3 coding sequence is TGTGCCAGCAGGGGGCCCAGTCATAACTATGGCTACACCTTC.

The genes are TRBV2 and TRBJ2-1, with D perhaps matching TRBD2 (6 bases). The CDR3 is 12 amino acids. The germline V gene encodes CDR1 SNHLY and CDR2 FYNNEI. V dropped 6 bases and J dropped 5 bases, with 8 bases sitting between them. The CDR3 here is CASRGGDNEQFF. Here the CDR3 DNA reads TGTGCCAGCAGGGGGGGTGACAATGAGCAGTTCTTC.

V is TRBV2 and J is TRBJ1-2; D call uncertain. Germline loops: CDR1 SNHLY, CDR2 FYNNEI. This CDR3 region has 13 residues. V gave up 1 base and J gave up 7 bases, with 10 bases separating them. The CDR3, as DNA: TGTGCCAGCAGTGAAGGACATACCGGTGGCTACACCTTC. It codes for CASSEGHTGGYTF.